Listed below are T cell receptor beta chains from one sample, sequenced in a study of T cells in tuberculosis. Libraries were prepared by immunoSEQ multiplex PCR; TCRdb keeps only in-frame clonotypes and omits some of them. Of about 30,000 clones in the sample, approximately 90% are singletons; the top ten hold 2% to 3%. This material consisted of PBMCs, taken at tuberculosis diagnosis. These receptors came from an adult with tuberculosis. CDR3s include the opening cysteine and the closing phenylalanine or tryptophan. Fields, in order: V gene, D gene, clone size, J gene, CDR3 protein, CDR3 DNA. D genes are given only for firm matches. The size field is filled for only some rows; it gives once, few, many or a size class.

TRBV14,TRBD2,NA,TRBJ2-1,CASKGLATPYNEQFF,TGTGCCAGCAAGGGACTAGCGACCCCCTACAATGAGCAGTTCTTC
TRBV6-4,NA,NA,TRBJ2-2,CASIPPTPPTGKNTGELFF,TGTGCCAGCATTCCTCCAACCCCCCCTACAGGGAAAAACACCGGGGAGCTGTTTTTT
TRBV9,NA,NA,TRBJ2-3,CASSFGTSDTQYF,TGTGCCAGCAGCTTTGGGACTTCAGATACGCAGTATTTT
TRBV9,TRBD2,NA,TRBJ2-3,CASSVAASGGAGDTQYF,TGTGCCAGCAGCGTAGCGGCTAGCGGGGGGGCGGGAGATACGCAGTATTTT
TRBV11-2,TRBD2,NA,TRBJ2-1,CASQTGRGGLNEQFF,TGTGCCAGCCAGACGGGGCGGGGGGGCCTGAATGAGCAGTTCTTC
TRBV7-6,TRBD2,NA,TRBJ2-3,CASSFPSLAGATVPTDTQYF,TGTGCCAGCAGCTTCCCATCCCTAGCGGGGGCCACCGTTCCGACAGATACGCAGTATTTT
TRBV25-1,NA,NA,TRBJ1-1,CASSDPIGGTEAFF,TGTGCCAGCAGTGATCCGATCGGGGGCACTGAAGCTTTCTTT
TRBV27,NA,NA,TRBJ1-5,CATSAVDTEFYSNQPQHF,TGTGCCACCTCGGCGGTGGACACCGAGTTTTATAGCAATCAGCCCCAGCATTTT
TRBV7-2,TRBD1,NA,TRBJ2-7,CASSPGQKIHEQYF,TGTGCCAGCAGCCCGGGACAGAAAATCCACGAGCAGTACTTC
TRBV10-2,NA,NA,TRBJ1-1,CASSVSQSNTEAFF,TGCGCCAGCAGTGTCTCCCAGTCGAACACTGAAGCTTTCTTT
TRBV25-1,TRBD1,NA,TRBJ1-1,CASSTQKPGQGMTEAFF,TGTGCCAGCAGTACACAAAAGCCGGGACAGGGAATGACTGAAGCTTTCTTT
TRBV19,TRBD1,NA,TRBJ1-5,CALGAGGNQPQHF,TGTGCCCTAGGGGCAGGGGGGAATCAGCCCCAGCATTTT
TRBV10-1,TRBD2,NA,TRBJ2-2,CASSGGGGGNAGELFF,TGCGCCAGCAGTGGCGGGGGGGGTGGTAACGCCGGGGAGCTGTTTTTT
TRBV27,NA,NA,TRBJ2-5,CASSSQGSWETQYF,TGTGCCAGCAGTTCCCAGGGGAGTTGGGAGACCCAGTACTTC
TRBV9,TRBD1,NA,TRBJ2-2,CASSVVRQGVAGELFF,TGTGCCAGCAGCGTAGTTCGGCAGGGGGTCGCCGGGGAGCTGTTTTTT
TRBV5-4,TRBD1,NA,TRBJ2-1,CASSTQGDEQFF,TGTGCCAGCAGCACTCAGGGGGATGAGCAGTTCTTC
TRBV10-2,NA,once,TRBJ2-7,CASSEGARYEQYF,TGCGCCAGCAGCGAGGGAGCCCGGTACGAGCAGTACTTC
TRBV2,TRBD1,NA,TRBJ1-5,CASRRDRGSNQPQHF,TGTGCCAGCAGAAGGGACAGGGGGAGTAATCAGCCCCAGCATTTT
TRBV27,TRBD2,NA,TRBJ2-1,CASSTVAGRHSAEQFF,TGTGCCAGCAGTACCGTAGCGGGGCGCCATTCGGCGGAGCAGTTCTTC
TRBV5-5,TRBD1,NA,TRBJ1-2,CASSLGPGQGAGYTF,TGTGCCAGCAGCTTGGGGCCGGGACAGGGGGCGGGCTACACCTTC
TRBV12-5,NA,NA,TRBJ1-3,CASGLRGGSTNTIYF,TGTGCTAGTGGTTTGCGGGGGGGCTCCACAAACACCATATATTTT
TRBV28,TRBD1,NA,TRBJ2-6,CASSFDPGQGVAGANVLTF,TGTGCCAGCAGTTTCGACCCGGGACAGGGGGTTGCTGGGGCCAACGTCCTGACTTTC
TRBV12-5,TRBD1,NA,TRBJ1-1,CASGPGTGGAFF,TGTGCTAGTGGCCCCGGGACAGGTGGCGCTTTCTTT
TRBV2,NA,few,TRBJ1-5,CASSLRSSNQPQHF,TGTGCCAGCAGTCTAAGAAGTAGCAATCAGCCCCAGCATTTT
TRBV28,NA,large,TRBJ1-2,CAVGGYGYTF,TGTGCCGTCGGGGGCTATGGCTACACCTTC
TRBV11-1,TRBD1,NA,TRBJ2-7,CASSLGTGLYEQYF,TGTGCCAGCAGCCTGGGGACAGGGCTCTACGAGCAGTACTTC
TRBV5-1,NA,NA,TRBJ2-5,CASSPDTAKTTQYF,TGCGCCAGCAGCCCCGACACGGCCAAGACGACCCAGTACTTC
TRBV30,NA,NA,TRBJ2-2,CARTANTGELFF,TGTGCTAGGACAGCAAACACCGGGGAGCTGTTTTTT
TRBV28,TRBD1,NA,TRBJ1-2,CASSPGTGGYGYTF,TGTGCCAGCAGTCCGGGGACAGGGGGCTATGGCTACACCTTC
TRBV28,TRBD1,NA,TRBJ1-6,CASSFLGQVGSPLHF,TGTGCCAGCAGTTTCCTAGGACAGGTCGGTTCACCCCTCCACTTT
TRBV5-8,NA,NA,TRBJ1-3,CASSRGGYGNTIYF,TGTGCCAGCAGCCGGGGGGGATATGGAAACACCATATATTTT
TRBV9,NA,NA,TRBJ2-1,CASSVRERYYNEQFF,TGTGCCAGCAGCGTCCGCGAGCGGTACTACAATGAGCAGTTCTTC
TRBV6-5,NA,NA,TRBJ1-4,CASSYGGTSGEKLFF,TGTGCCAGCAGTTACGGGGGGACTTCTGGAGAAAAACTGTTTTTT
TRBV4-1,NA,NA,TRBJ2-2,CASSAGQRNTGELFF,TGCGCCAGCAGCGCGGGACAGAGAAATACCGGGGAGCTGTTTTTT
TRBV6-4,TRBD2,NA,TRBJ2-2,CASSDSAGGNTGELFF,TGTGCCAGCAGTGACTCAGCGGGGGGGAACACCGGGGAGCTGTTTTTT
TRBV19,NA,NA,TRBJ1-2,CASSIERRHYGYTF,TGTGCCAGTAGTATAGAGAGGAGGCACTATGGCTACACCTTC
TRBV27,TRBD1,once,TRBJ1-2,CASSSRPTGGGYTF,TGTGCCAGCAGTTCTCGCCCGACAGGGGGCGGCTACACCTTC
TRBV4-3,NA,NA,TRBJ1-6,CASSQDLGGIMYNSPLHF,TGCGCCAGCAGCCAAGATCTGGGGGGGATAATGTATAATTCACCCCTCCACTTT
TRBV19,TRBD1,NA,TRBJ2-6,CASSIWTGGGFVLTF,TGTGCCAGTAGTATATGGACAGGGGGTGGGTTCGTCCTGACTTTC
TRBV4-3,TRBD1,NA,TRBJ2-7,CASSQDTGTAYEQYF,TGCGCCAGCAGCCAAGATACCGGGACAGCCTACGAGCAGTACTTC
TRBV7-3,TRBD2,NA,TRBJ2-3,CASSFGGSTDTQYF,TGTGCCAGCAGCTTCGGGGGGAGCACAGATACGCAGTATTTT
TRBV7-2,TRBD1,NA,TRBJ2-3,CASSSDRGADTQYF,TGTGCCAGCAGCTCGGACAGGGGAGCGGATACGCAGTATTTT
TRBV10-1,NA,NA,TRBJ2-3,CASSEGNGATDTQYF,TGCGCCAGCAGTGAAGGTAACGGAGCCACAGATACGCAGTATTTT
TRBV4-1,NA,NA,TRBJ2-3,CASSRLRGTEGDTQYF,TGCGCCAGCAGCCGCCTCCGGGGGACGGAAGGAGATACGCAGTATTTT
TRBV4-1,TRBD2,once,TRBJ2-5,CASSQVRLAGAKGETQYF,TGCGCCAGCAGCCAAGTACGCCTAGCGGGGGCTAAGGGGGAGACCCAGTACTTC
TRBV7-9,NA,NA,TRBJ2-1,CASSLIGAARVSYNEQFF,TGTGCCAGCAGCTTAATAGGAGCCGCGAGGGTCTCCTACAATGAGCAGTTCTTC
TRBV7-2,TRBD1,NA,TRBJ1-5,CASSLGQGGQPQHF,TGTGCCAGCAGCCTAGGACAGGGTGGGCAGCCCCAGCATTTT
TRBV28,NA,NA,TRBJ2-2,CATRGQPNTGELFF,TGTGCCACACGAGGACAGCCGAACACCGGGGAGCTGTTTTTT
TRBV19,NA,NA,TRBJ1-1,CASSDLRTEAFF,TGTGCCAGTAGCGACTTGAGGACTGAAGCTTTCTTT
TRBV18,NA,NA,TRBJ2-5,CASSSDSQETQYF,TGTGCCAGCTCATCGGACAGCCAAGAGACCCAGTACTTC